This TCR beta chain was profiled in a study of vaccination effects on CD4 cells after COVID-19. Study details: Participants each got two BNT162b2 or mRNA-1273 vaccine doses.

About this clone itself: Its matching antigen is unknown.

Trimming removed 7 bases from V and 4 bases from J, with 13 bases in between. The CDR3 length is 14 residues. CDR1 and CDR2 (germline): SEHNR, FQNEAQ (reference sequence). Ahead of sequencing, the ViraFEST assay grew antigen-specific CD4+ T cells using viral peptide pools. Around day 10 of culture, CD4+ T cells were separated out. Absence of prior SARS-CoV-2 infection characterized the vaccine recipients, who showed negative nucleocapsid antibodies. The method was immunoSEQ multiplex PCR; TCRdb's version includes in-frame clones alone and lacks a portion of them. The sample lists about 27,000 clones; 65% to 75% were seen once.

This TCR was sampled from a human donor who received a COVID-19 vaccine. This specimen was CD4+ T cells from PBMCs cultured with SARS-CoV-2 spike peptides, taken before COVID-19 vaccination. V and J are TRBV7-9 and TRBJ2-2; TRBD1 might be the D (6 bases). The CDR3 spells CASTWTDGTGELFF. The CDR3 nucleotides are TGTGCCAGCACCTGGACAGACGGCACCGGGGAGCTGTTTTTT. Combining the CDR3 with reference TRBV7-9 and TRBJ2-2 gives the whole variable domain DTGVSQNPRHKITKRGQNVTFRCDPISEHNRLYWYRQTLGQGPEFLTYFQNEAQLEKSRLLSDRFSAERPKGSFSTLEIQRTEQGDSAMYLCASTWTDGTGELFFGEGSRLTVL.